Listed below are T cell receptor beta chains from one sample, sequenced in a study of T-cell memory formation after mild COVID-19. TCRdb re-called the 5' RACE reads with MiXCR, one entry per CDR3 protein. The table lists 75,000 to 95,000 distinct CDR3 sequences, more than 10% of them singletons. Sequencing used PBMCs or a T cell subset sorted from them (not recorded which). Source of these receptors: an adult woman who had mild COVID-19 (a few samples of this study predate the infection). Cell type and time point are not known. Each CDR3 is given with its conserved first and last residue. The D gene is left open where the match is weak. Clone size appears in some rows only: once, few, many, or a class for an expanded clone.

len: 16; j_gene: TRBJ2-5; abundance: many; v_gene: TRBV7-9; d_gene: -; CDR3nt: TGTGCCAGCAGCTTAGGTCACAGGGAGGGGAAAGAGACCCAGTACTTC; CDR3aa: CASSLGHREGKETQYF
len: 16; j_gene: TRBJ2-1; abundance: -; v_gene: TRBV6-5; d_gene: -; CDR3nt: TGTGCCAGCAGCCTCCGGGTGGGGAGCTCCTACAATGAGCAGTTCTTC; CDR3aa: CASSLRVGSSYNEQFF
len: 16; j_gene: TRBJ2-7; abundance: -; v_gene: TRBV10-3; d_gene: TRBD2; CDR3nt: TGTGCCATCAGTGAGTGGAGACTAGCGGGAGCCTACGAGCAGTACTTC; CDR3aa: CAISEWRLAGAYEQYF
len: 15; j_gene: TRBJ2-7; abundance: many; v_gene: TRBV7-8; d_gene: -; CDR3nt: TGTGCCAGCAGCCTAAAAGGGGGACCGACTCTCGGGCAGTACTTC; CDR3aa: CASSLKGGPTLGQYF
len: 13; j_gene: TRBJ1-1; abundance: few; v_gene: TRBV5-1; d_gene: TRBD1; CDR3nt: TGCGCCAGCAGCTTCCGACAGGGGACTGAAGCTTTCTTT; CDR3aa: CASSFRQGTEAFF
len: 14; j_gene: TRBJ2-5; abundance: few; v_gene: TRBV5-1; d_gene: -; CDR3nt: TGCGCCAGCAGCCCTGCCGGGAACCAAGAGACCCAGTACTTC; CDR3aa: CASSPAGNQETQYF
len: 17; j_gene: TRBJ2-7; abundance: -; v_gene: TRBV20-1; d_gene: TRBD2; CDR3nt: TGCAGTGCCTTCGGGACTAGCGGACCCTGGAGCTCCTACGAGCAGTACTTC; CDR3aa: CSAFGTSGPWSSYEQYF
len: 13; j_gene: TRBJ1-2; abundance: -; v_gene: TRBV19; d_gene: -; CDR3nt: TGTGCCAGTAGTGTCCGCAGTCACTATGGCTACACCTTC; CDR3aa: CASSVRSHYGYTF
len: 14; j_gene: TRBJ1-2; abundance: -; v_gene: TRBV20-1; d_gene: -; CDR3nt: TGCAGTGCTCCAATGACAGCAGATCACTATGGCTACACCTTC; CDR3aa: CSAPMTADHYGYTF
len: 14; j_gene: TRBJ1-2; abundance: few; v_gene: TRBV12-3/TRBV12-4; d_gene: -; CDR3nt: TGTGCCAGCAGCCGCGGACCACAAGTGGAGGGCTACACCTTC; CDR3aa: CASSRGPQVEGYTF
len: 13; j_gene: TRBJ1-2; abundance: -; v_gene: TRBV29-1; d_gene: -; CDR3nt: TGCAGCGCTCTACGGGACACCGACTATGGCTACACCTTC; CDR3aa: CSALRDTDYGYTF
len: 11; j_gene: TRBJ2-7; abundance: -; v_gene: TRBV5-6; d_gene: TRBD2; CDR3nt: TGTGCCAGCAGCCTCGGACTAGCGCAGTACTTC; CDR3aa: CASSLGLAQYF
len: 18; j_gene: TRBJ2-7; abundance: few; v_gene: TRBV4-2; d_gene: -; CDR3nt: TGTGCCAGCAGCCAAGAAATGAGGCCAGCGCCACTTCTCTCCGAGCAGTACTTC; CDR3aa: CASSQEMRPAPLLSEQYF
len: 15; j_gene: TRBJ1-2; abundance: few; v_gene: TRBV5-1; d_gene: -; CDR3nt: TGCGCCAGCAGCTTGTTGGCAGGGCTAACCTATGGCTACACCTTC; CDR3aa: CASSLLAGLTYGYTF
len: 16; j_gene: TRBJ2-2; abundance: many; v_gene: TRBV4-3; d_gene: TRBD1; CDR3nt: TGCGCCAGCAGCCAAATCGGACAGGCGAACACCGGGGAGCTGTTTTTT; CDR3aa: CASSQIGQANTGELFF
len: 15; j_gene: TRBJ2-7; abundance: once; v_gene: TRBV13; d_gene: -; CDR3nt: TGTGCCAGCAGCTTTTCAGCGGGGAGGGGGTACGAGCAGTACTTC; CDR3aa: CASSFSAGRGYEQYF
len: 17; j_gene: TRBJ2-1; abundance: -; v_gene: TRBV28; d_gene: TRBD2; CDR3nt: TGTGCCAGCAGGGGCGGGACTAGCGGGAGTACCTACAATGAGCAGTTCTTC; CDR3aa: CASRGGTSGSTYNEQFF
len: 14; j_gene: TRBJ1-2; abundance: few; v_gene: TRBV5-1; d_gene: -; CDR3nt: TGCGCCAGCAGCTTGGAGTCAGGCGCCTATGGCTACACCTTC; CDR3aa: CASSLESGAYGYTF
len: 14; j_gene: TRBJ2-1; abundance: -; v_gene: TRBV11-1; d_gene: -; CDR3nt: TGTGCCAGCAGCTTGATCCGGGAGTACAATGAGCAGTTCTTC; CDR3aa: CASSLIREYNEQFF
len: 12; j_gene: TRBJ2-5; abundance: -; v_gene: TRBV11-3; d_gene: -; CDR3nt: TGTGCCAGCAGCCACTTGGGGGAGACCCAGTACTTC; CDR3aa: CASSHLGETQYF
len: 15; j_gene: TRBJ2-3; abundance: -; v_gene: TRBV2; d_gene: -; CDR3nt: TGTGCCAGAAGGACGGGGGGCCCTGATACAGATACGCAGTATTTT; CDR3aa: CARRTGGPDTDTQYF
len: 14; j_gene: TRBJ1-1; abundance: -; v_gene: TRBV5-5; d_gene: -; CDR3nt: TGTGCCAGCAGCTTGGTGGCTGGGGGCCCTGAAGCTTTCTTT; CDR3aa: CASSLVAGGPEAFF
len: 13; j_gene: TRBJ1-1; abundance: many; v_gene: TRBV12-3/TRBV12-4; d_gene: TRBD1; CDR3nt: TGTGCCAGCAGTTTGGGGGTGACAGGGTTGGCTTTCTTT; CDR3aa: CASSLGVTGLAFF